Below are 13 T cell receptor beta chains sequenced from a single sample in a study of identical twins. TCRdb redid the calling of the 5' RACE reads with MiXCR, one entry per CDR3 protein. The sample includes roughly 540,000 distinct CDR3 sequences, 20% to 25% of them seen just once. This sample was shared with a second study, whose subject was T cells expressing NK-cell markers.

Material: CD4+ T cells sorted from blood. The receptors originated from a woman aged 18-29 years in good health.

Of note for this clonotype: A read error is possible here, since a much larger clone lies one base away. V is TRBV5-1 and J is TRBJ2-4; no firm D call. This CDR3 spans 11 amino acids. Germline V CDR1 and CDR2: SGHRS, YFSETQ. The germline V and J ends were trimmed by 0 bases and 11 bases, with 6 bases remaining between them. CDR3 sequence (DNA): TGCGCCAGCAGCTTGGGAGACGTTCAGTACTTC. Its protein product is CASSLGDVQYF.

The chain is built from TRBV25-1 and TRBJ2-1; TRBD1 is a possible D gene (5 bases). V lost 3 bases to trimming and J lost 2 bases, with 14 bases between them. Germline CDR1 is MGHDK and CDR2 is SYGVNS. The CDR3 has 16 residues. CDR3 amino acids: CASSDPYRRTYNEQFF. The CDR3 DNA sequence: TGTGCCAGCAGTGACCCTTACAGGCGAACCTACAATGAGCAGTTCTTC.

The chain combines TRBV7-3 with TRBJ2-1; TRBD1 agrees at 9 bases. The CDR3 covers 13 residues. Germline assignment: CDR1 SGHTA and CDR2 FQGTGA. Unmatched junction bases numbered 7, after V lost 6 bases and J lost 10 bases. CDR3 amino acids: CASSVVGTGEQFF. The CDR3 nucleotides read TGTGCCAGCAGTGTAGTTGGGACAGGGGAGCAGTTCTTC. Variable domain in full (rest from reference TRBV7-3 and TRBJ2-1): GAGVSQTPSNKVTEKGKYVELRCDPISGHTALYWYRQSLGQGPEFLIYFQGTGAADDSGLPNDRFFAVRPEGSVSTLKIQRTERGDSAVYLCASSVVGTGEQFFGPGTRLTVL.

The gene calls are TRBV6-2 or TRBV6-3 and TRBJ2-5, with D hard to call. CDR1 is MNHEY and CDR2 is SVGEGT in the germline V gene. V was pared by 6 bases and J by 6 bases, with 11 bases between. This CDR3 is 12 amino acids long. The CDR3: CASSQERKTQYF. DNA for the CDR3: TGTGCCAGCAGCCAAGAAAGAAAGACCCAGTACTTC.

The CDR3 nucleotides read TGTGCCAGCAGCCAAGGGCAGGGAACCACAGATACGCAGTATTTT. This sequence encodes CASSQGQGTTDTQYF. V is TRBV4-2 and J is TRBJ2-3; D perhaps matches TRBD1 (5 bases). The germline V gene encodes CDR1 LGHNA and CDR2 YNFKEQ. Trimming shortened V by 1 base and J by 2 bases, and 10 bases separated the two germline ends. The CDR3 covers 15 residues.

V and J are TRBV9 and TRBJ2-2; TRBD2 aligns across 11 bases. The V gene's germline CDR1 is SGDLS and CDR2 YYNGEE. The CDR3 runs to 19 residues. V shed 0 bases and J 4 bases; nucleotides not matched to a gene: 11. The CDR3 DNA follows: TGTGCCAGCAGCGTAGCGATTTCTAGCGGGAGGAAGGCCACCGGGGAGCTGTTTTTT. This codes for CASSVAISSGRKATGELFF.

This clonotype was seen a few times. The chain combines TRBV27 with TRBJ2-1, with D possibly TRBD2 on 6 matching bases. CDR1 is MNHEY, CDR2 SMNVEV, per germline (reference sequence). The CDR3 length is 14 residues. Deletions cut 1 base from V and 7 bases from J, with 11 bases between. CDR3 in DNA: TGTGCCAGCAGTTTATACGGGGGTGGGAATGAGCAGTTCTTC. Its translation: CASSLYGGGNEQFF.

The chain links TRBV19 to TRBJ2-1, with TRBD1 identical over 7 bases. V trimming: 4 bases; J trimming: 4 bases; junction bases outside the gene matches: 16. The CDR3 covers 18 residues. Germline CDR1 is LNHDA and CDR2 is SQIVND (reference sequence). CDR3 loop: CASSRLFGPGQSYNEQFF. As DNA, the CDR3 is TGTGCCAGTAGTAGACTATTCGGACCGGGACAGTCTTACAATGAGCAGTTCTTC.

The CDR3 DNA reads TGTGCCAGCACCAGGCTAGGACTAGCTCAAGAGACCCAGTACTTC. Translation gives CASTRLGLAQETQYF. The rearrangement joins TRBV6-1 to TRBJ2-5; TRBD2 matches 8 bases. The germline V gene has CDR1 MNHNS and CDR2 SASEGT. The length of the CDR3 is 15 residues. J was trimmed by 2 bases and V by 7 bases; bases with no gene match: 9.

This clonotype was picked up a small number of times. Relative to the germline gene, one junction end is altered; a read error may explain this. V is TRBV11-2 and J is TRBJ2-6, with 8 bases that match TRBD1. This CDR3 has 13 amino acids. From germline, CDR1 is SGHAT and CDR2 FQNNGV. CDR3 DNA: TGTGCCAGCAGCCTACAGGGGGTCAACGTCCTGACTTTC. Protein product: CASSLQGVNVLTF.

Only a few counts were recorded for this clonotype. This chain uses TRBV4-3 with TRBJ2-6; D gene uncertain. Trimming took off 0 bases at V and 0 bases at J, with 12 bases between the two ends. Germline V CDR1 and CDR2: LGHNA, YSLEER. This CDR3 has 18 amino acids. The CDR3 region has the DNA TGCGCCAGCAGCCAAGAAGTTCGCCTTAGCTCTGGGGCCAACGTCCTGACTTTC. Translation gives CASSQEVRLSSGANVLTF.

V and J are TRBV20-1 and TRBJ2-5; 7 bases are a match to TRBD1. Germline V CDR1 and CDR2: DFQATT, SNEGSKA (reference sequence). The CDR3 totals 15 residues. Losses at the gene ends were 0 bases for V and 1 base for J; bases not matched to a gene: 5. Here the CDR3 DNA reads TGCAGTGCTAGAGATGGACAGGACCTCCAAGAGACCCAGTACTTC. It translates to CSARDGQDLQETQYF.

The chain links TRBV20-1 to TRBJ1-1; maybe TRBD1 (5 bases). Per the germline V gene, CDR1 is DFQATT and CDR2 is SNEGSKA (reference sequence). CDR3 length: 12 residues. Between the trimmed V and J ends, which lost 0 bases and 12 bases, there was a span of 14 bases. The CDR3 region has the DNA TGCAGTGCTAGAGATGGGGCACGACCCTCTTTCTTT. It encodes CSARDGARPSFF.